This T cell receptor (beta chain) was captured in a study of blood T cell repertoires in COVID-19. Study-wide background: Spain, Italy and the United States supplied samples that represented acute and convalescent COVID-19. Sources were T cells, B-cell-depleted T cells, or PBMCs; the material itself was cDNA or gDNA.

This CDR3 has 14 residues. Per the germline V gene, CDR1 is SGDLS and CDR2 is YYNGEE. The V gene end was trimmed by 2 bases and the J gene end by 4 bases; junction bases not matched to a gene: 1. The Seattle site enrolled patients during active infection and followed them longitudinally. Authors' analysis steps: Scientists estimated how many nucleated cells there were by amplifying reference gene primers. Sequencing was performed with immunoSEQ multiplex PCR; in TCRdb, only in-frame clones are kept and a portion is missing. Clone size and V and J calls were adopted from that table, with D and trimming inferred from the DNA. The sample has fewer than 500,000 clones; about 90% are singletons.

The specimen was peripheral blood. V is TRBV9 and J is TRBJ2-1, with 9 bases aligning to TRBD2. This clonotype was sampled from a man aged 18 to 30 with COVID-19, enrolled during active disease. Here the CDR3 DNA reads TGTGCCAGCAGCGTGACTAGCGGTTACAATGAGCAGTTCTTC. Protein sequence: CASSVTSGYNEQFF.